The subject of this entry is one T cell receptor beta chain. Its antigen is unknown. These data originate in a study of T cells in localized non-small cell lung cancer. Findings of the study overall: In adjacent lung, a median roughly 60 of the top 100 tumor clones were found. Clonality peaked in uninvolved adjacent lung rather than tumor. A single tumor region was sequenced, leaving heterogeneity possible. Greater blood T cell density accompanied longer overall survival.

Sequenced by immunoSEQ multiplex PCR; TCRdb stores in-frame clones only, minus some. The data hold about 26,000 clones, with approximately 78% observed a single time. Trimming cost V 0 bases and J 6 bases, with 11 bases left between them. This CDR3 is built from 15 residues. Germline V CDR1 and CDR2: LGHNA, YSLEER. The starting material was peripheral blood, obtained before any cancer treatment. This chain uses TRBV4-3 with TRBJ2-2, with a possible D match to TRBD2 (7 bases). This TCR derives from a woman aged 40 to 75 with stage I lung adenocarcinoma. The chain's CDR3 is CASSQEAGAPGELFF. In DNA, the CDR3 is TGCGCCAGCAGCCAAGAGGCGGGGGCCCCCGGGGAGCTGTTTTTT.